This TCR beta chain emerged from a study of blood T cells in healthy people across ages. Study-wide points: Donors of long life had a larger count of naive CD4+ cells and greater diversity than aged donors.

Through a sample-barcoded 5' primer and a J-beta primer mix, a second PCR was run for about 6 to 12 cycles. A template-switch adaptor that had 12 random nucleotides put a tag on each cDNA molecule. Every individual sample yielded 2.5 million or more paired-end reads (each containing CDR3). TCRdb recomputed calls from the 5' RACE reads with MiXCR, one row per CDR3 protein. This sample has 1.5 million to 2 million distinct CDR3 sequences, with 30% to 40% found just once. This clonotype showed up many times. Antigen unknown. With V trimmed by 5 bases and J by 10 bases, 5 bases remained unmatched. CDR3 length: 14 amino acids. Per the germline V gene, CDR1 is MNHEY and CDR2 is SVGAGI. The study drew donors from healthy Caucasian individuals in Russia aged 6 to 90.

Source material: blood. J is TRBJ2-1 and V is TRBV6-5, with TRBD2 matching over 13 bases. This receptor was identified in a woman aged 25 to 45 in good health. The CDR3 here is CASSRLAGGGEQFF. The CDR3 coding sequence is TGTGCCAGCAGTCGACTAGCGGGGGGAGGGGAGCAGTTCTTC.